This T cell receptor (beta chain) emerged from a study of cytomegalovirus exposure and HLA in healthy donors (dated by TCRdb to 2015 to 2018). Some background on the complete study: In an earlier analysis of several hundred of the donors, 276 Gb of sequence data and just under 120 million unique TCR beta sequences from 150 million to 200 million T cells were reported. Rather than using new phenotypic data, the later analysis identified candidate immune exposures from TCR beta sequences and from how often those sequences occurred across donors. The genetic ancestry cluster associated with self-reported Caucasian donors included about 84% of the 398 genotyped donors. The study used immunosequencing to profile the T cell repertoires of 670 or so subjects and linked those repertoires to cytomegalovirus serostatus. A later analysis re-examined previously published TCR beta repertoires from 500 to 700 donors and added high-resolution HLA genotyping to investigate patterns of TCR occurrence. To decide whether each TCR beta V gene segment behaved as functional or pseudogenic, an earlier analysis of approximately 620 of the donors relied on high-throughput TCR beta sequencing. Across approximately 400 genotyped donors of the cohort, an average of about 240,000 unique TCR beta nucleotide sequences per donor were sequenced, and roughly 18% of those sequences were non-productive. Class I and class II HLA loci were covered by the typing at four-digit resolution. To predict cytomegalovirus infection status, the study combined high-throughput TCR immunosequencing, statistical association of individual TCRs with disease status, and machine learning. All discovery cohort repertoires had been generated using a single sequencing platform. The aim of the study was to test whether cataloging public T cell receptors could identify signatures of past pathogen exposure. Alongside the repertoire data, information on donor age, sex, ethnicity and CMV serostatus was compiled. Roughly 5 DR-DQ haplotypes were handled as single units for association and clustering, since linkage in the cohort was strong. A later genetic analysis took genome-wide SNP genotypes for about 55% of the 666 donors and used that subset as a discovery cohort. Besides the first cohort of under 700 subjects, a separate validation cohort made up of over a hundred different subjects was used. About 310 gigabases of sequencing data and approximately 85 million unique TCR sequences were included in an early release covering 550 to 800 HLA-typed donors. The number of typed donors differed by locus: 629-630 for A, B, C, DRB1 and DQB1; about 520 for DQA1; around 580 for DPA1; and about 470 for DPB1. Study-wide findings and limitations: The study gave a list of under 200 TCR beta chains associated with cytomegalovirus. The sequencing pipeline was judged likely to have produced a cluster of highly shared sequence variants as a technical artifact. In both the original and validation cohorts, the classifier was reported to diagnose cytomegalovirus status with high specificity and sensitivity. Most CMV-associated TCR beta chains appeared to be HLA-restricted in a later analysis, and the HLA associations seemed to be driven largely by CMV exposure. At a false discovery rate of 0.05, a later analysis linked 16,000 or so TCR beta sequences to specific HLA alleles. Because some donors lacked HLA typing at each locus, the association tests relied only on the typed subset. In a later analysis, TCR association rates were found to vary across HLA loci, with the most associated TCRs seen for DRB1 alleles and the fewest for HLA-C alleles. Immune exposure information for the cohort was limited to CMV serostatus. The cohort was sequenced for TCR beta chains only, and without alpha or paired-chain data the features that could be detected were limited. In a later analysis, HLA-associated TCR beta chains showed more clonal expansion and lower generation probabilities than non-associated chains that were equally common. Because counts were too low, seventeen rarely observed V segments, including chromosome 9 orphons, were left out of the earlier analysis of 587 of the donors. It was suggested by the authors that the approach could potentially be generalized to other disease states and immunological phenotypes. Presence/absence analyses assumed roughly uniform sequencing depth across donors, an assumption that may not hold. In a later genetic analysis, a missense DCLRE1C variant was associated with V-gene and J-gene trimming of TCR beta chains, and the association was replicated in an independent cohort. Broadly in line with IMGT annotations, most TCR beta V segments showed up in productive rearrangements about 87% or about 30% of the time in an earlier analysis of around 600 of the donors. Because the 87-base-pair reads could not distinguish some IMGT-functional V segments, including TRBV6-2 and TRBV6-3, those segments were excluded. Correlated functional status among segregating V segments might reflect linkage disequilibrium, but an unknown experimental factor could not be ruled out. A further reported finding was that TCR beta sequences accurately predicted the HLA-A and HLA-B alleles for most subjects in the first cohort. According to a later genetic analysis, donors in an Asian-associated ancestry cluster had fewer N-insertions in productive TCRs than the roughly 670-donor mean. A few of the identified cytomegalovirus-associated TCR beta chains were confirmed in vitro to be specific for cytomegalovirus antigens. Strong co-occurrence of HLA alleles, especially DR and DQ, made assigning TCR associations to individual alleles difficult. Across donors, most TCR sequences were observed very rarely, whereas some public TCRs were present in many individuals. According to a later analysis, parvovirus B19, influenza, CMV and Epstein-Barr virus appeared linked to several top co-occurrence clusters.

Library preparation used the immunoSEQ multiplex PCR assay. A mixture of 60 forward primers for TCR Vbeta segments and 13 reverse primers for TCR Jbeta segments was used in the multiplex PCR. The CDR3 region of rearranged TCR beta genes was amplified from genomic DNA with a multiplex PCR assay. The amplified TCR beta libraries were sequenced on the Illumina HiSeq System as 87-base-pair reads. The published analysis was carried out like this. A later analysis counted approximately 76 million unique TCR beta chains across the 700 or so repertoires, and some 11 million of these chains were shared by at least two donors. To remove PCR and sequencing errors, raw reads were error-corrected and collapsed into unique sequences using a nearest-neighbor algorithm that merged closely related sequences. Alignment of CDR3 sequences to IMGT reference sequences was used to assign V, D and J gene segments. Each retained sequence needed at least a six-nucleotide match to both a V gene segment and a J gene segment. Rearrangements were classified as productive when the CDR3 lacked stop codons and remained in frame with V and J, and all other rearrangements were classified as non-productive. CDR3 was defined according to IMGT convention as the region running from the second conserved V-encoded cysteine to the conserved J-encoded phenylalanine. Sequences without an unambiguous match to a single V gene segment were excluded from the earlier analysis of a few hundred of the donors. An earlier analysis of around 600 of the donors classified V segments as functional when productive rearrangements were above 56.7% and as segregating when the standard deviation between donors was above 5%. A statistical classification framework was built to diagnose cytomegalovirus status from the catalog of TCR beta chain sequences. In a later analysis, V and J genes were assigned by comparing TCR nucleotide sequences against IMGT/GENE-DB human TR gene sequences. The TCRdist pipeline was used in a later analysis to assign CDR3 sequences and most-parsimonious VDJ recombination scenarios. In a later analysis, each TCR beta chain was defined by its CDR3 amino acid sequence together with its V-gene family, and reads lacking a unique V-gene family were excluded. As a way to deal with suspected cross-contamination and a sequencing artifact, a later analysis dropped more than 500 nucleotide sequences that were highly shared and had low generation probability. For each public chain, a later analysis derived a clonal expansion index from normalized ranks of inferred template counts within each repertoire. In a later analysis, generation probabilities were computed using a VDJ recombination model fitted to out-of-frame rearrangements, and the results were checked against IGoR. In a later analysis, hypergeometric tests were used to score TCR-TCR, TCR-HLA and TCR-CMV co-occurrence, with a repertoire-size bias correction applied to TCR pairs. In a later analysis, false discovery rates were estimated by permuting HLA or CMV assignments 20 times. In a later analysis, co-occurring TCRs were grouped with DBSCAN, and TCRdist sequence similarity was added when clustering was performed within HLA-allele-positive subsets. For co-occurrence clustering, repertoires with fewer than 30,000 or more than 120,000 public chains were excluded, along with a handful of repertoires with anomalous nucleotide sharing. Not all clones reach the TCRdb copy of this immuneACCESS table, which keeps in-frame sequences only. Checked studies attribute under half of the gap to unresolved V genes and leave the rest unexplained. The V and J calls and clone size were taken over from that table, and D and trimming were inferred from the DNA. Here the sample has fewer than 150,000 clones; under 85% occur a single time. The ten largest account for roughly 3.1% of the sample.

The cohort was made up of about 610 healthy bone marrow donors. Cohort members were all nominally healthy when sampled, although unrecorded immune exposures were likely present. The donor tested CMV seronegative and was one of the 352 seronegative cohort members. A peripheral blood sample was collected from each donor, and TCR beta sequencing was performed on peripheral blood mononuclear cells. Genomic DNA was extracted from the blood cell samples with the Qiagen DNeasy Blood Extraction Kit. The CDR1 and CDR2 encoded by the germline V gene are MNHEY and SVGAGI. Reading from cysteine to phenylalanine, the CDR3 counts 15 amino acids. Just the 45-base CDR3 DNA is kept, in frame starting at base 1. Relative to germline, V is 0 bases shorter and J is 2 bases shorter, with 8 bases between their ends. As concerns this clone: The clone's antigen remains unknown. The input lacks base qualities; no much larger clone sits a single base away.

This sequence originates from a man aged 25 to 40 in good health and CMV-seronegative. The sample consisted of PBMCs. The chain is encoded by TRBV6-5 joined to TRBJ1-5; the D gene lacks a confident call. The nucleotide sequence is given as TGTGCCAGCAGTTACTCGAGGTTAGGCAATCAGCCCCAGCATTTT. Translation gives CASSYSRLGNQPQHF.